This TCR beta chain derives from a study of blood T cell repertoires in COVID-19. Here immunoSEQ multiplex PCR was the method, and the copy in TCRdb shows in-frame clones only, minus some. The table records approximately 400,000 clones, about 90% of them present only once. The sequence came from a man aged 25 to 40 who had recovered from COVID-19. Sequencing was done on a sample of PBMCs or T cells enriched from blood (not recorded which).

CDR3 in amino acids: CASTPTTANYGYTF. The CDR3 coding sequence is TGTGCCAGCACCCCTACTACGGCTAACTATGGCTACACCTTC. The genes are TRBV2 and TRBJ1-2; D gene unclear. This CDR3 has 14 amino acids. Germline CDR1 and CDR2: SNHLY and FYNNEI. Trimming cost V 7 bases and J 0 bases, with 12 bases left between them. The whole variable domain, filled in from reference TRBV2 and TRBJ1-2, reads EPEVTQTPSHQVTQMGQEVILRCVPISNHLYFYWYRQILGQKVEFLVSFYNNEISEKSEIFDDQFSVERPDGSNFTLKIRSTKLEDSAMYFCASTPTTANYGYTFGSGTRLTVV.